These 31 T cell receptor beta chains originate from one sample sequenced in a study of blood T cell repertoires in COVID-19. The method was immunoSEQ multiplex PCR; TCRdb's version includes in-frame clones alone and lacks a portion of them. Of around 390,000 clones in the sample, approximately 90% were seen once. The sample consisted of PBMCs or T cells enriched from blood (not recorded which). These TCRs come from a woman between 50 and 59 years old who had recovered from COVID-19.

This clone was recorded only once. This chain links TRBV7-2 with TRBJ2-7, with D possibly TRBD2 on 5 matching bases. Germline V gene data show CDR1 as SGHTA and CDR2 as FQGNSA. The CDR3 extends over 14 amino acids. V shed 1 base and J shed 2 bases, with 9 bases lying between them. CDR3: CASSLGLATYEQYF. The CDR3 DNA is TGTGCCAGCAGCTTAGGGCTAGCAACCTACGAGCAGTACTTC.

The rearrangement joins TRBV15 to TRBJ1-1, with TRBD1 matching 8 bases. V shed 3 bases, J shed 5 bases, and the junction held 2 bases outside the gene matches. The CDR3 spans 13 residues. Germline lookup yields CDR1 LNHNV and CDR2 YYDKDF (reference sequence). The CDR3, as DNA: TGTGCCACCAGCAGCCGGGACAGGACTGAAGCTTTCTTT. It specifies CATSSRDRTEAFF.

The chain employs TRBV5-1 and TRBJ2-1, with TRBD1 as a possible D gene (5 bases). The CDR3 consists of 12 residues. Germline lookup yields CDR1 SGHRS and CDR2 YFSETQ. The V end lost 0 bases, the J end lost 10 bases, and 8 bases lay between the germline ends. CDR3 DNA: TGCGCCAGCAGCTTGGGGGGCCTCGAGCAGTTCTTC. Amino acids: CASSLGGLEQFF. The complete variable domain, with remaining parts taken from reference TRBV5-1 and TRBJ2-1, reads KAGVTQTPRYLIKTRGQQVTLSCSPISGHRSVSWYQQTPGQGLQFLFEYFSETQRNKGNFPGRFSGRQFSNSRSEMNVSTLELGDSALYLCASSLGGLEQFFGPGTRLTVL.

The chain couples TRBV30 to TRBJ1-5, with D possibly matching TRBD1 (5 bases). The CDR3 runs to 15 residues. CDR1 is GTSNPN and CDR2 is SVGIG in the germline V gene (reference sequence). The V end was cut by 0 bases, the J end by 2 bases, with 11 bases between. The CDR3 spells CAWSVMGHRNQPQHF. The CDR3 DNA reads as TGTGCCTGGAGTGTAATGGGGCATCGCAATCAGCCCCAGCATTTT. Filled out from reference TRBV30 and TRBJ1-5, the complete variable domain reads SQTIHQWPATLVQPVGSPLSLECTVEGTSNPNLYWYRQAAGRGLQLLFYSVGIGQISSEVPQNLSASRPQDRQFILSSKKLLLSDSGFYLCAWSVMGHRNQPQHFGDGTRLSIL.

A single count supports this clone. The chain carries TRBV4-3 and TRBJ1-2; no definite D call. This CDR3 contains 15 residues. The germline V gene encodes CDR1 LGHNA and CDR2 YSLEER. V was cut by 0 bases and J by 3 bases, with 11 bases left in between. CDR3 in DNA: TGCGCCAGCAGCCAAGATTTAACGAGGGACTATGGCTACACCTTC. Translating gives CASSQDLTRDYGYTF.

V gene TRBV5-1 combines with J gene TRBJ1-3, with 10 bases matching TRBD1. Losses at the gene ends were 6 bases for V and 0 bases for J; bases not matched to a gene: 3. The CDR3 extends over 15 amino acids. Germline V gene data show CDR1 as SGHRS and CDR2 as YFSETQ. This CDR3 is CASTRTGGSGNTIYF. The CDR3 DNA is TGCGCCAGCACCAGGACAGGGGGCTCTGGAAACACCATATATTTT.

The chain carries TRBV5-4 and TRBJ1-1; tentative D call: TRBD1 (6 bases). This CDR3 has 14 residues. Germline V CDR1 and CDR2: SGHNT, YYREEE (reference sequence). V was shortened by 2 bases and J by 4 bases, with 12 bases between the two germline ends. CDR3: CASSFANRVTEAFF. CDR3 nucleotide sequence: TGTGCCAGCAGCTTTGCCAACAGGGTCACTGAAGCTTTCTTT. Drawing the rest from reference TRBV5-4 and TRBJ1-1, the complete variable domain is ETGVTQSPTHLIKTRGQQVTLRCSSQSGHNTVSWYQQALGQGPQFIFQYYREEENGRGNFPPRFSGLQFPNYSSELNVNALELDDSALYLCASSFANRVTEAFFGQGTRLTVV.

This chain links TRBV10-3 with TRBJ1-1, with TRBD1 matching 8 bases. CDR3 length: 13 residues. Germline CDR1 ENHRY, CDR2 SYGVKD. CDR3 DNA sequence: TGTGCATACAGGGGGGGGCTGAACACTGAAGCTTTCTTT. Residues: CAYRGGLNTEAFF.

This clone was detected only once. V and J are TRBV5-5 and TRBJ1-2; the match to TRBD1 covers 7 bases. This CDR3 is built from 12 residues. Germline CDR1 is SGHKS and CDR2 is YYEKEE (reference sequence). V was clipped by 4 bases and J by 5 bases; unmatched bases: 2. The CDR3 DNA reads as TGTGCCAGCAGCAAGACAGGGTATGGCTACACCTTC. Translating gives CASSKTGYGYTF.

This chain joins TRBV19 and TRBJ1-4, with 11 bases identical to TRBD1. Germline V lookup: CDR1 LNHDA, CDR2 SQIVND (reference sequence). The CDR3 loop spans 17 amino acids. V lost 6 bases to trimming and J lost 3 bases; unmatched junction nucleotides: 9. Here the CDR3 reads CASSGQGAGMSNEKLFF. The CDR3 nucleotides read TGTGCCAGTAGCGGACAGGGGGCTGGCATGTCTAATGAAAAACTGTTTTTT.

The chain combines TRBV3-1 (or the pseudogene TRBV3-2) with TRBJ2-1; TRBD2 might be the D (7 bases). V shed 3 bases and J shed 0 bases, with 15 bases lying between them. Germline CDR1 LGHDT, CDR2 YNNKEL (reference sequence). CDR3 length: 17 residues. CDR3 sequence reads: CASSQVSGGPSYNEQFF. Written as DNA, the CDR3 is TGTGCCAGCAGCCAGGTGTCCGGGGGGCCCTCCTACAATGAGCAGTTCTTC.

This sequence joins TRBV29-1 and TRBJ1-1, with 7 nucleotides matching TRBD1. Germline V CDR1 and CDR2: SQVTM, ANQGSEA. The CDR3 is 16 residues long. Unmatched junction bases numbered 10, after V lost 3 bases and J lost 0 bases. CDR3 amino acids: CSVEAGQRLMNTEAFF. The CDR3 DNA sequence: TGCAGCGTTGAGGCGGGACAGCGCCTCATGAACACTGAAGCTTTCTTT.

The chain is built from TRBV7-2 and TRBJ2-6; D remains unclear. The V and J ends lost 7 bases and 1 base respectively, with 11 bases between them. Germline V gene sequence: CDR1 SGHTA, CDR2 FQGNSA. The CDR3 has 15 residues. The chain's CDR3 is CASNPDGSGANVLTF. DNA of the CDR3: TGTGCCAGCAACCCCGACGGGTCTGGGGCCAACGTCCTGACTTTC.

This chain connects TRBV12-3 or TRBV12-4 to TRBJ2-7; the match to TRBD2 covers 7 bases. Germline trimming cut 6 bases from V and 4 bases from J; bases unmatched to any gene: 6. The CDR3 contains 13 residues. CDR3 amino acids: CASRTRAGYEQYF. The CDR3 DNA sequence: TGTGCCAGCAGGACCCGAGCGGGGTACGAGCAGTACTTC.

This chain connects TRBV5-4 to TRBJ2-2; 7 bases map to TRBD1. Trimming cost V 3 bases and J 5 bases; bases outside gene matches: 13. The CDR3 covers 17 residues. Germline V gene sequence: CDR1 SGHNT, CDR2 YYREEE (reference sequence). DNA for the CDR3: TGTGCCAGCAGCTGGGGGTTAGAGACAGGGTTGACCGGGGAGCTGTTTTTT. Residues: CASSWGLETGLTGELFF. The whole variable domain, filled in from reference TRBV5-4 and TRBJ2-2, reads ETGVTQSPTHLIKTRGQQVTLRCSSQSGHNTVSWYQQALGQGPQFIFQYYREEENGRGNFPPRFSGLQFPNYSSELNVNALELDDSALYLCASSWGLETGLTGELFFGEGSRLTVL.

This chain joins TRBV19 and TRBJ1-4; 8 positions match TRBD1. After removal of 8 bases from V and 8 bases from J, the junction contained 16 bases not matched to a gene. From germline, CDR1 is LNHDA and CDR2 SQIVND (reference sequence). The CDR3 is 16 residues long. CDR3 in amino acids: CASRYSGGSVNEKLFF. As DNA, the CDR3 is TGTGCCAGTCGTTACTCAGGGGGCTCGGTCAACGAAAAACTGTTTTTT.

The V call is TRBV5-8, the J call TRBJ1-2; tentatively, D is TRBD1 (6 bases). V was shortened by 4 bases and J by 8 bases, with 21 bases between the two germline ends. The CDR3 totals 15 residues. The germline V gene has CDR1 SGHTS and CDR2 YDEGEE. The CDR3 spells CASSRNRVFEGGYTF. CDR3 in DNA: TGTGCCAGCAGCCGCAACAGGGTTTTCGAAGGAGGCTACACCTTC.

Only one count was recorded for this clone. The chain couples TRBV7-2 to TRBJ1-6; a weak D match, TRBD1 (5 bases). The germline V gene encodes CDR1 SGHTA and CDR2 FQGNSA. The V end was cut by 1 base, the J end by 7 bases, with 11 bases between. The CDR3 is 15 amino acids. The CDR3 sequence is CASSLVWGENSPLHF. The CDR3 DNA reads as TGTGCCAGCAGCTTAGTATGGGGCGAGAATTCACCCCTCCACTTT.

This clone was found a few times. J is TRBJ1-2 and V is TRBV2; 8 bases are a match to TRBD1. CDR1 is SNHLY, CDR2 FYNNEI, per germline. There are 18 residues in the CDR3. After removal of 1 base from V and 4 bases from J, the junction contained 14 bases not matched to a gene. CDR3 protein: CASSEVRTGLRNSYGYTF. CDR3 nucleotides: TGTGCCAGCAGTGAAGTTAGGACAGGGTTGAGAAATAGCTATGGCTACACCTTC. The whole variable domain, remainder taken from reference TRBV2 and TRBJ1-2, is EPEVTQTPSHQVTQMGQEVILRCVPISNHLYFYWYRQILGQKVEFLVSFYNNEISEKSEIFDDQFSVERPDGSNFTLKIRSTKLEDSAMYFCASSEVRTGLRNSYGYTFGSGTRLTVV.

The chain employs TRBV29-1 and TRBJ1-1; D is undetermined. The CDR3 is 13 residues long. V was shortened by 1 base and J by 3 bases, with 9 bases between the two germline ends. Germline V CDR1 and CDR2: SQVTM, ANQGSEA. CDR3 sequence reads: CSVEARMDTEAFF. The CDR3 nucleotides are TGCAGCGTTGAAGCCAGAATGGACACTGAAGCTTTCTTT.

The chain uses TRBV12-3 or TRBV12-4 and TRBJ1-1; D is ambiguous. The V end was cut by 3 bases, the J end by 7 bases, with 12 bases between. The CDR3 runs to 13 residues. CDR3 bases: TGTGCCAGCAGTTTGAGGCTAGTCAGTGAAGCTTTCTTT. Protein sequence: CASSLRLVSEAFF.

The chain employs TRBV27 and TRBJ2-7; 7 bases fit TRBD2. The junction had 5 bases not matched to a gene; V was cut back by 6 bases and J by 3 bases. Germline values: CDR1 MNHEY, CDR2 SMNVEV (reference sequence). The CDR3 loop spans 13 amino acids. This chain's CDR3 is CASSRTSFYEQYF. DNA for the CDR3: TGTGCCAGCAGCCGGACTAGTTTCTACGAGCAGTACTTC.

This sequence joins TRBV5-6 and TRBJ2-1; D perhaps matches TRBD1 (6 bases). CDR1 is SGHDT and CDR2 is YYEEEE in the germline V gene. V was pared by 4 bases and J by 4 bases, with 9 bases between. This CDR3 contains 13 residues. The CDR3 bases are TGTGCCAGCAGCGGGGACAAATACAATGAGCAGTTCTTC. Translating gives CASSGDKYNEQFF.

The chain couples TRBV28 to TRBJ1-4; D unclear. V was trimmed by 4 bases and J by 4 bases, leaving 10 bases between them. The CDR3 runs to 14 residues. CDR1 is MDHEN, CDR2 SYDVKM, per germline. In DNA, the CDR3 is TGTGCCAGCAGTTCTGGGCCATTTAATGAAAAACTGTTTTTT. This gives the protein CASSSGPFNEKLFF.

The chain uses TRBV9 and TRBJ1-1; maybe TRBD1 (5 bases). The CDR3 covers 15 residues. Trimming stripped 0 bases from V and 5 bases from J, with 14 bases between. Germline V lookup: CDR1 SGDLS, CDR2 YYNGEE. The CDR3 reads CASSVVSRVGTEAFF. In DNA, the CDR3 is TGTGCCAGCAGCGTAGTGTCCAGGGTGGGTACTGAAGCTTTCTTT.

This sequence joins TRBV7-9 and TRBJ2-7; D unresolved. Trimming took 5 bases from V and 1 from J, leaving 12 bases between them. The CDR3 loop spans 14 amino acids. CDR1 SEHNR and CDR2 FQNEAQ come from the germline V gene (reference sequence). The CDR3 DNA sequence: TGTGCCAGCAGCCACCCCACAGTATCCTACGAGCAGTACTTC. Translating gives CASSHPTVSYEQYF.

This sequence joins TRBV4-2 and TRBJ1-2; D ambiguous. Germline lookup yields CDR1 LGHNA and CDR2 YNFKEQ. This CDR3 has 13 residues. Trimming took 0 bases from V and 7 from J, leaving 9 bases between them. In DNA, the CDR3 is TGTGCCAGCAGCCAAGATTTCGGGTCTGGCTACACCTTC. Its translation is CASSQDFGSGYTF.

The chain carries TRBV28 and TRBJ1-2; D perhaps matches TRBD1 (5 bases). The V end lost 5 bases, the J end lost 5 bases, and 15 bases lay between the germline ends. The CDR3 has 14 residues. Germline V gene sequence: CDR1 MDHEN, CDR2 SYDVKM. DNA of the CDR3: TGTGCCAGCAGTCGGGGCGGGACTACTTATGGCTACACCTTC. Amino acid sequence: CASSRGGTTYGYTF.

The rearrangement uses TRBV6-2 or TRBV6-3 and TRBJ2-7, with 8 bases matching TRBD1. There are 14 residues in the CDR3. Trimming at V came to 6 bases and at J to 6 bases, leaving 10 bases not matched to a gene. Germline V gene sequence: CDR1 MNHEY, CDR2 SVGEGT. As DNA, the CDR3 is TGTGCCAGCAGCGCATCAGGGGGCGCGGGCGAGCAGTACTTC. Protein sequence: CASSASGGAGEQYF.

The gene calls are TRBV19 and TRBJ2-1; 10 positions match TRBD2. Germline CDR1 reads LNHDA; CDR2 reads SQIVND (reference sequence). The V segment lost 6 bases and the J segment 4 bases; nucleotides outside the gene matches: 6. The CDR3 consists of 15 residues. This CDR3 is CASSGTSAGYNEQFF. The CDR3 DNA reads TGTGCCAGTAGCGGGACTAGCGCCGGGTACAATGAGCAGTTCTTC. The complete variable domain, with remaining parts taken from reference TRBV19 and TRBJ2-1, reads DGGITQSPKYLFRKEGQNVTLSCEQNLNHDAMYWYRQDPGQGLRLIYYSQIVNDFQKGDIAEGYSVSREKKESFPLTVTSAQKNPTAFYLCASSGTSAGYNEQFFGPGTRLTVL.

This clone is a singleton in its sample. V gene TRBV6-4 combines with J gene TRBJ1-2, with D uncertain. This CDR3 has 11 residues. The V and J ends lost 0 bases and 8 bases respectively, with 4 bases between them. Germline V gene sequence: CDR1 MRHNA, CDR2 SNTAGT. The CDR3 nucleotides are TGTGCCAGCAGTGACTCCAGGGGCTACACCTTC. Its translation: CASSDSRGYTF.